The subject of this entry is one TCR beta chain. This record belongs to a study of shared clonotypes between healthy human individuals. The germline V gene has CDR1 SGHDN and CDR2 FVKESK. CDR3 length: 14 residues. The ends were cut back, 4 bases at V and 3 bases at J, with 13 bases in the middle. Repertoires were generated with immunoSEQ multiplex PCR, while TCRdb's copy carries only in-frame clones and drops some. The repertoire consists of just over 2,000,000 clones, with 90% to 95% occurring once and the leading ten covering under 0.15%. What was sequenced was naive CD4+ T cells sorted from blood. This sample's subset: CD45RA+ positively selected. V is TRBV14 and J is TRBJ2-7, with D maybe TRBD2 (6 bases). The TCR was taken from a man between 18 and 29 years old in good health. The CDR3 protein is CASSPMDYRYEQYF. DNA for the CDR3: TGTGCCAGCAGCCCAATGGACTATCGCTACGAGCAGTACTTC. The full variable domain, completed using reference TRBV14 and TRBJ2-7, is EAGVTQFPSHSVIEKGQTVTLRCDPISGHDNLYWYRRVMGKEIKFLLHFVKESKQDESGMPNNRFLAERTGGTYSTLKVQPAELEDSGVYFCASSPMDYRYEQYFGPGTRLTVT.